These 12 T cell receptor beta chains were sequenced from one sample in a study of cytomegalovirus exposure and HLA in healthy donors. The protocol was immunoSEQ multiplex PCR, while the TCRdb copy is restricted to in-frame clones and leaves out a portion. The sample lists around 250,000 clones; 90% were seen once. Sequencing was carried out using PBMCs. These receptors were taken from a woman in her 30s in good health and CMV-seronegative.

The rearrangement uses TRBV29-1 and TRBJ2-3, with D hard to call. V was pared by 6 bases and J by 2 bases, with 9 bases between. This CDR3 has 12 residues. Looked up from germline, CDR1 is SQVTM and CDR2 is ANQGSEA. The CDR3 loop reads CSVRVITDTQYF. CDR3 DNA sequence: TGCAGCGTCCGGGTGATCACAGATACGCAGTATTTT.

The rearrangement uses TRBV4-2 and TRBJ2-7, with 14 bases that match TRBD2. V dropped 5 bases and J dropped 5; count of bases not matched to a gene: 5. Germline V gene lookup returns CDR1 LGHNA and CDR2 YNFKEQ. The length of the CDR3 is 15 residues. The CDR3 spells CASSVGLAGVDEQYF. The DNA of the CDR3 is TGTGCCAGCAGCGTGGGACTAGCGGGGGTCGACGAGCAGTACTTC.

The V and J genes are TRBV27 and TRBJ2-7, with 7 bases identical to TRBD1. Germline V gene lookup returns CDR1 MNHEY and CDR2 SMNVEV (reference sequence). J gave up 4 bases and V 6 bases, and 9 bases lay outside the gene matches. The CDR3 has 14 residues. CDR3 DNA: TGTGCCAGCAGAGAGGGACAGTTGCCGTACGAGCAGTACTTC. This encodes CASREGQLPYEQYF.

This clone was detected a few times. The chain recombines TRBV4-3 with TRBJ2-7, with D perhaps TRBD1 or TRBD2 (7 bases each). The V and J ends lost 0 bases and 2 bases respectively, with 17 bases between them. There are 17 residues in the CDR3. CDR1 is LGHNA and CDR2 is YSLEER in the germline V gene. The DNA of the CDR3 is TGCGCCAGCAGCCAAGAGGGAGGGGGCGCTTCAACCTACGAGCAGTACTTC. It is translated as CASSQEGGGASTYEQYF.

This clone has a single count. The V and J genes are TRBV6-1 and TRBJ2-1, with a tentative D call TRBD2 (5 bases). The V gene's germline CDR1 is MNHNS and CDR2 SASEGT. The V gene lost 1 base and the J gene lost 9 bases, with 22 bases spanning the gap. This CDR3 spans 17 amino acids. CDR3 amino acids: CASSEDRGHRLPAEQFF. CDR3 DNA sequence: TGTGCCAGCAGTGAAGATCGGGGTCATCGCTTACCAGCTGAGCAGTTCTTC.

The V gene is TRBV7-9, the J gene TRBJ2-7; D is perhaps TRBD1 or TRBD2 (5 bases each). V was cut by 0 bases and J by 5 bases, with 11 bases left in between. This CDR3 region has 14 residues. Germline lookup yields CDR1 SEHNR and CDR2 FQNEAQ (reference sequence). CDR3 sequence reads: CASSLAAGRNEQYF. In nucleotides, the CDR3 is TGTGCCAGCAGCTTAGCGGCAGGGAGAAACGAGCAGTACTTC.

The J gene is TRBJ2-5, the V gene TRBV7-6; 7 bases are a match to TRBD1. CDR3 size: 17 residues. Looked up from germline, CDR1 is SGHVS and CDR2 is FNYEAQ. V shed 1 base and J 4 bases; nucleotides not matched to a gene: 12. This CDR3 reads CASSLGGTVNRPETQYF. DNA of the CDR3: TGTGCCAGCAGCTTAGGTGGGACAGTTAACCGCCCAGAGACCCAGTACTTC.

The genes are TRBV11-2 and TRBJ2-6, with TRBD2 matching 8 bases. The V gene end was trimmed by 2 bases and the J gene end by 4 bases; junction bases not matched to a gene: 10. CDR3 size: 18 residues. Germline CDR1 SGHAT, CDR2 FQNNGV. For the CDR3, the DNA is TGTGCCAGCAGCTTACGGATCGGGAGGGCGCCCGGGGCCAACGTCCTGACTTTC. Protein product: CASSLRIGRAPGANVLTF.

This clone was seen just once. This chain joins TRBV27 and TRBJ2-3; perhaps TRBD1 as D (6 bases). V was cut by 2 bases and J by 4 bases, with 13 bases left in between. This CDR3 has 15 residues. Per germline, CDR1 MNHEY and CDR2 SMNVEV (reference sequence). The CDR3 protein is CASSLVAGAPDTQYF. As DNA, the CDR3 is TGTGCCAGCAGTTTAGTTGCAGGGGCACCAGATACGCAGTATTTT.

This chain uses TRBV30 with TRBJ2-7, with 7 bases fitting TRBD1. Germline CDR1 reads GTSNPN; CDR2 reads SVGIG (reference sequence). V shed 5 bases, J shed 3 bases, and the junction held 7 bases outside the gene matches. This CDR3 contains 13 residues. The CDR3 loop is CAWDPDRSYEQYF. In nucleotides, the CDR3 is TGTGCCTGGGACCCGGACAGGAGCTACGAGCAGTACTTC.

The chain uses TRBV9 and TRBJ1-1, with a possible D match to TRBD1 (5 bases). Trimming took off 0 bases at V and 7 bases at J, with 10 bases between the two ends. The CDR3 is 13 residues long. Germline CDR1 reads SGDLS; CDR2 reads YYNGEE. CDR3 loop: CASSVGGVGEAFF. The CDR3 coding sequence is TGTGCCAGCAGCGTAGGGGGGGTTGGTGAAGCTTTCTTT.

This rearrangement joins TRBV9 to TRBJ2-2; 8 bases fit TRBD1. The J segment lost 4 bases and the V segment lost 1 base, leaving 9 bases of the junction unmatched. The CDR3 contains 17 residues. CDR1 is SGDLS and CDR2 is YYNGEE in the germline V gene. CDR3 sequence reads: CASSVRPTGVFTGELFF. The CDR3 DNA reads TGTGCCAGCAGCGTAAGGCCGACAGGGGTTTTCACCGGGGAGCTGTTTTTT.